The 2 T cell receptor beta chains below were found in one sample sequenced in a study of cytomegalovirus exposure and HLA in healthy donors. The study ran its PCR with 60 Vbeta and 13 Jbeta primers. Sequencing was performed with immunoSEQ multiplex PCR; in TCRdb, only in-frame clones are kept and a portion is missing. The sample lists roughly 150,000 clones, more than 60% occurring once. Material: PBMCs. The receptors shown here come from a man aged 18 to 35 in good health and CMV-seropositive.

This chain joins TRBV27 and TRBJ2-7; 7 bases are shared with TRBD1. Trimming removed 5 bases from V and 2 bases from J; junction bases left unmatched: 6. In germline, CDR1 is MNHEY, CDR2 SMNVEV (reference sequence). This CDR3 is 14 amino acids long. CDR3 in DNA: TGTGCCAGCAGTAGGGGGACAGAAACCTACGAGCAGTACTTC. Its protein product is CASSRGTETYEQYF.

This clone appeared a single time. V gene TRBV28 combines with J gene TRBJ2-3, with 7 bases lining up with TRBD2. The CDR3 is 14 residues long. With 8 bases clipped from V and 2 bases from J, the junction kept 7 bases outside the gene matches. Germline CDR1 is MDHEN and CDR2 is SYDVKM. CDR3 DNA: TGTGCCAGCGGAACGACTAGCTTCACAGATACGCAGTATTTT. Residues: CASGTTSFTDTQYF.